Detailed here is one T cell receptor beta chain. Which antigen it targets is not known. Base-call qualities are not available, and no considerably larger clone is one nucleotide away. This sample is part of a study of blood T cell repertoires in COVID-19 (dated by TCRdb to about 2020). With respect to the entire study: Samples from collaborators originated in the United States, Italy and Spain and spanned both the acute and convalescent phases of COVID-19. The material from the prospective study consisted of cDNA or gDNA derived from T cells, B-cell-depleted T cells, or PBMCs. HLA class I and class II types, where available, came from metadata supplied by the sample provider rather than from assay-based typing. Samples came from the ongoing ImmuneRACE study (first 160 participants) plus 1,254 subjects from 6 global collaborators. Nearly every sample came with metadata listing a de-identified subject ID, COVID-19 status, age in years and sex. A freely available public database, intended as a resource for researchers studying the immune response to SARS-CoV-2, is where the repertoires were released. The dataset comprised deeply sampled blood TCRbeta repertoires from subjects exposed to, actively infected with, or recovered from COVID-19.

Collaborating institutions collected whole blood in K2EDTA tubes following their own protocols. For TCRbeta analysis, collaborator samples were shipped as frozen whole blood, as isolated PBMCs, or as DNA extracted from either sample type. Points the paper makes about the study in general: Clinical and demographic metadata were provided uncurated, with the amount varying by source and participant.

TCRbeta CDR3 regions were amplified from genomic DNA by means of the immunoSEQ Assay, a bias-controlled multiplex PCR. The study's processing was this. The number of nucleated cells in each sample was estimated from the amplification of reference gene primers within the assay. Sequence reads were collapsed and filtered to measure the absolute abundance of every unique TCRbeta CDR3 rearrangement. For each sample, productive Simpson clonality was calculated as the square root of Simpson's diversity index across productive rearrangements. The immuneACCESS repertoire file appears here via TCRdb, limited to in-frame rearrangements. These files lack a portion of the clones; in checked studies, under half of the deficit traces to unresolved V genes, and the cause of the others is not known. V, J and clone size derive from that table, while D and trimming were established from the DNA sequence. Counted in this sample were about 120,000 clones; about 85% of them appeared once. Roughly 1.9% of the sample comes from the top ten.

The clonotype was recovered from a man aged 65 to 85 with acute or convalescent COVID-19. Sequenced sample: peripheral blood.

At the DNA level, the sequence is TGTGCCAGCAGTAGGTCGGCGGGGGTCGAGCAGTACTTC. This gives the protein CASSRSAGVEQYF. The rearrangement combines TRBV11-2 with TRBJ2-7; TRBD2 lines up with 7 middle nucleotides. From V the trimming removes 6 bases and from J it removes 6 bases, while the gene matches leave 8 bases of the junction unaccounted for. The CDR3 runs 13 amino acids, cysteine and phenylalanine included. Only the CDR3 DNA stays, 39 bases, in frame from base 1. Per the germline V gene, SGHAT is the CDR1 and FQNNGV is the CDR2.